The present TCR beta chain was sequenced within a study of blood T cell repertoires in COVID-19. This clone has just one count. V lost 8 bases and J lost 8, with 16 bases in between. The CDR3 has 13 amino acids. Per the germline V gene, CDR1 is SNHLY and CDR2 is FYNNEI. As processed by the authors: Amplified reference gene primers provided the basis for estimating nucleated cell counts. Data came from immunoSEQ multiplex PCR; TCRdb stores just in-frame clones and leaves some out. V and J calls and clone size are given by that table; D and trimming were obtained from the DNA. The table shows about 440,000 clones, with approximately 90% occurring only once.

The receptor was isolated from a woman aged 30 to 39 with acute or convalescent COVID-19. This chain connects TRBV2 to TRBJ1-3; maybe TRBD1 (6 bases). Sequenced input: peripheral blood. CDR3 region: CASVQGRGDTIYF. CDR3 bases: TGTGCCAGCGTACAGGGCCGGGGGGACACCATATATTTT.